This record covers a single TCR beta chain. Generated by immunoSEQ multiplex PCR, the TCRdb table keeps only in-frame clones and is missing some. The sample contains around 320,000 clones, around nine tenths of which appear only once. Germline V lookup: CDR1 SGHRS, CDR2 YFSETQ. V was pared by 0 bases and J by 6 bases, with 6 bases of the junction left unmatched. The CDR3 is made up of 15 amino acids. These data come from a study of blood T cell repertoires in COVID-19. Sequencing was carried out using PBMCs or T cells enriched from blood (not recorded which). The origin of this receptor is a woman in her 50s who had been exposed to COVID-19. The chain is built from TRBV5-1 and TRBJ2-7; 10 nucleotides agree with TRBD1. The CDR3 protein is CASSLGDRGAFEQYF. The CDR3 nucleotides are TGCGCCAGCAGCTTGGGGGACAGGGGCGCTTTCGAGCAGTACTTC.